These T cell receptor beta chains were read from a single sample in a study of T cell changes during pregnancy in multiple sclerosis. The method was immunoSEQ multiplex PCR; TCRdb's version includes in-frame clones alone and lacks a portion of them. The table includes roughly 63,000 clones, 93% detected once. The sequences come from CD8+ T cells from peripheral blood mononuclear cells, collected in the second trimester of pregnancy. The source of these receptors is a female donor with multiple sclerosis, enrolled in a pregnancy study. Each CDR3 is given with its conserved first and last residue. A D gene is named only where the DNA matches it firmly. Only part of the rows carry a size: once, few, many, or a class if the clone is expanded.

V gene: TRBV6-1; J gene: TRBJ1-5; clone size: -; D gene: TRBD1; CDR3 protein: CASSEEGQGLNQPQHF; CDR3 DNA: TGTGCCAGCAGTGAGGAGGGACAGGGACTCAATCAGCCCCAGCATTTT
V gene: TRBV7-9; J gene: TRBJ2-2; clone size: -; D gene: -; CDR3 protein: CASSLLLANTGELFF; CDR3 DNA: TGTGCCAGCAGCTTGCTACTAGCGAACACCGGGGAGCTGTTTTTT
V gene: TRBV29-1; J gene: TRBJ2-7; clone size: -; D gene: -; CDR3 protein: CSVIWAERVSYEQYF; CDR3 DNA: TGCAGCGTCATCTGGGCCGAGAGGGTTTCGTACGAGCAGTACTTC
V gene: TRBV7-8; J gene: TRBJ2-7; clone size: -; D gene: -; CDR3 protein: CASSYDYRDKRNEQYF; CDR3 DNA: TGTGCCAGCAGCTACGATTACAGGGATAAAAGAAACGAGCAGTACTTC
V gene: TRBV7-2; J gene: TRBJ1-1; clone size: -; D gene: -; CDR3 protein: CASSLVWGRTEAFF; CDR3 DNA: TGTGCCAGCAGCTTAGTATGGGGGCGCACTGAAGCTTTCTTT
V gene: TRBV6-6; J gene: TRBJ2-1; clone size: -; D gene: TRBD1; CDR3 protein: CASSPGTGESDEQFF; CDR3 DNA: TGTGCCAGCAGTCCCGGGACAGGGGAGTCAGATGAGCAGTTCTTC
V gene: TRBV7-9; J gene: TRBJ2-7; clone size: -; D gene: -; CDR3 protein: CASSPAWEQYF; CDR3 DNA: TGTGCCAGCAGCCCCGCGTGGGAGCAGTACTTC
V gene: TRBV4-1; J gene: TRBJ2-3; clone size: -; D gene: TRBD2; CDR3 protein: CASSTTSGERDTQYF; CDR3 DNA: TGCGCCAGCAGCACGACTAGCGGGGAGCGAGATACGCAGTATTTT
V gene: TRBV4-1; J gene: TRBJ2-7; clone size: -; D gene: TRBD2; CDR3 protein: CASSQEAGVPYEQYF; CDR3 DNA: TGCGCCAGCAGCCAAGAGGCGGGGGTCCCCTACGAGCAGTACTTC
V gene: TRBV7-2; J gene: TRBJ2-1; clone size: -; D gene: -; CDR3 protein: CASSLRRAEDEQFF; CDR3 DNA: TGTGCCAGCAGCTTGCGGAGGGCCGAGGATGAGCAGTTCTTC
V gene: TRBV11-2; J gene: TRBJ2-1; clone size: -; D gene: TRBD2; CDR3 protein: CASSPTRRGGAASYNEQFF; CDR3 DNA: TGTGCCAGCAGCCCAACCCGGCGGGGGGGCGCCGCCTCCTACAATGAGCAGTTCTTC
V gene: TRBV7-6; J gene: TRBJ1-1; clone size: -; D gene: -; CDR3 protein: CASSLAPEANTEAFF; CDR3 DNA: TGTGCCAGCAGCTTAGCTCCGGAGGCTAACACTGAAGCTTTCTTT
V gene: TRBV28; J gene: TRBJ1-1; clone size: -; D gene: -; CDR3 protein: CASSFRTARGGRTEAFF; CDR3 DNA: TGTGCCAGCAGTTTTCGGACGGCCCGCGGGGGTCGAACTGAAGCTTTCTTT
V gene: TRBV7-9; J gene: TRBJ1-2; clone size: -; D gene: -; CDR3 protein: CASSSHGWANYGYTF; CDR3 DNA: TGTGCCAGCAGCTCCCACGGGTGGGCTAACTATGGCTACACCTTC
V gene: TRBV11-2; J gene: TRBJ1-1; clone size: -; D gene: -; CDR3 protein: CASSLVTGMNTEAFF; CDR3 DNA: TGTGCCAGCAGCTTAGTAACAGGAATGAACACTGAAGCTTTCTTT
V gene: TRBV2; J gene: TRBJ2-1; clone size: -; D gene: -; CDR3 protein: CASSEALPHKFF; CDR3 DNA: TGTGCCAGCAGTGAAGCGCTTCCTCACAAGTTCTTC
V gene: TRBV4-3; J gene: TRBJ1-2; clone size: -; D gene: -; CDR3 protein: CASSQTRVDDYGYTF; CDR3 DNA: TGCGCCAGCAGCCAAACTCGAGTCGATGACTATGGCTACACCTTC
V gene: TRBV9; J gene: TRBJ2-7; clone size: -; D gene: -; CDR3 protein: CASSVAGGSSYEQYF; CDR3 DNA: TGTGCCAGCAGCGTAGCTGGGGGCAGCTCCTACGAGCAGTACTTC
V gene: TRBV7-3; J gene: TRBJ1-6; clone size: -; D gene: -; CDR3 protein: CASSLNPGNSPLHF; CDR3 DNA: TGTGCCAGCAGCTTAAACCCGGGTAATTCACCCCTCCACTTT
V gene: TRBV5-8; J gene: TRBJ2-7; clone size: -; D gene: TRBD2; CDR3 protein: CASSLERGAGEQYF; CDR3 DNA: TGTGCCAGCAGCTTGGAACGGGGAGCGGGGGAGCAGTACTTC
V gene: TRBV27; J gene: TRBJ1-4; clone size: -; D gene: TRBD1; CDR3 protein: CASRPKNPVQGINEKLFF; CDR3 DNA: TGTGCCAGCAGACCGAAAAACCCCGTACAGGGGATAAATGAAAAACTGTTTTTT
V gene: TRBV14; J gene: TRBJ1-6; clone size: -; D gene: TRBD1; CDR3 protein: CASSPGTARNSPLHF; CDR3 DNA: TGTGCCAGCAGCCCCGGGACAGCCAGGAATTCACCCCTCCACTTT
V gene: TRBV2; J gene: TRBJ2-2; clone size: once; D gene: -; CDR3 protein: CASPRVPGELFF; CDR3 DNA: TGTGCCAGCCCCCGGGTCCCCGGGGAGCTGTTTTTT
V gene: TRBV7-8; J gene: TRBJ1-4; clone size: -; D gene: -; CDR3 protein: CASSLDREDGTNEKLFF; CDR3 DNA: TGTGCCAGCAGCTTAGATCGGGAGGACGGAACTAATGAAAAACTGTTTTTT
V gene: TRBV2; J gene: TRBJ1-1; clone size: -; D gene: -; CDR3 protein: CASTGRGGTEAFF; CDR3 DNA: TGTGCCAGCACCGGCCGAGGGGGAACTGAAGCTTTCTTT
V gene: TRBV27; J gene: TRBJ1-1; clone size: -; D gene: -; CDR3 protein: CASSLFSGGGTEAFF; CDR3 DNA: TGTGCCAGCAGTTTGTTTTCCGGGGGGGGGACTGAAGCTTTCTTT
V gene: TRBV10-3; J gene: TRBJ2-1; clone size: -; D gene: TRBD1; CDR3 protein: CAISEWVTGGYNEQFF; CDR3 DNA: TGTGCCATCAGTGAGTGGGTGACAGGGGGCTACAATGAGCAGTTCTTC
V gene: TRBV4-1; J gene: TRBJ1-2; clone size: -; D gene: -; CDR3 protein: CASSQILSEVRGGYTF; CDR3 DNA: TGCGCCAGCAGCCAAATATTATCCGAGGTACGAGGTGGCTACACCTTC
V gene: TRBV27; J gene: TRBJ2-1; clone size: -; D gene: TRBD1; CDR3 protein: CASSFSGQGYEQFF; CDR3 DNA: TGTGCCAGCAGTTTCTCGGGACAGGGGTATGAGCAGTTCTTC
V gene: TRBV4-3; J gene: TRBJ2-5; clone size: -; D gene: TRBD1; CDR3 protein: CASSHSTGGTETQYF; CDR3 DNA: TGCGCCAGCAGCCATAGTACAGGGGGCACGGAGACCCAGTACTTC
V gene: TRBV19; J gene: TRBJ2-7; clone size: -; D gene: -; CDR3 protein: CASSIWDNPYEQYF; CDR3 DNA: TGTGCCAGTAGTATTTGGGACAATCCCTACGAGCAGTACTTC
V gene: TRBV25-1; J gene: TRBJ2-5; clone size: -; D gene: -; CDR3 protein: CASRVPSGTQYF; CDR3 DNA: TGTGCCAGCAGGGTCCCCTCGGGGACCCAGTACTTC
V gene: TRBV5-3; J gene: TRBJ2-1; clone size: -; D gene: -; CDR3 protein: CARSREGAYNEQFF; CDR3 DNA: TGTGCCAGAAGCAGGGAGGGGGCCTACAATGAGCAGTTCTTC
V gene: TRBV19; J gene: TRBJ1-1; clone size: -; D gene: TRBD1; CDR3 protein: CASTWDRGPTEAFF; CDR3 DNA: TGTGCCAGTACGTGGGACAGGGGACCCACTGAAGCTTTCTTT
V gene: TRBV7-9; J gene: TRBJ1-4; clone size: -; D gene: -; CDR3 protein: CASRFDLAGREKLFF; CDR3 DNA: TGTGCCAGCAGGTTCGACTTGGCAGGGCGTGAAAAACTGTTTTTT
V gene: TRBV19; J gene: TRBJ2-7; clone size: -; D gene: -; CDR3 protein: CASSAAMAAYEQYF; CDR3 DNA: TGTGCCAGTAGTGCCGCTATGGCAGCGTACGAGCAGTACTTC
V gene: TRBV2; J gene: TRBJ2-2; clone size: -; D gene: TRBD2; CDR3 protein: CASSAGTSGHGELFF; CDR3 DNA: TGTGCCAGCAGTGCCGGGACTAGCGGGCACGGGGAGCTGTTTTTT
V gene: TRBV5-1; J gene: TRBJ1-1; clone size: -; D gene: TRBD1; CDR3 protein: CASSFPPDRANTEAFF; CDR3 DNA: TGCGCCAGCAGCTTCCCTCCGGACAGGGCGAACACTGAAGCTTTCTTT
V gene: TRBV27; J gene: TRBJ2-1; clone size: -; D gene: TRBD1; CDR3 protein: CASSLGTGGNEQFF; CDR3 DNA: TGTGCCAGCAGTTTGGGGACAGGGGGCAATGAGCAGTTCTTC
V gene: TRBV14; J gene: TRBJ1-3; clone size: once; D gene: -; CDR3 protein: CASSPRMGVGNTIYF; CDR3 DNA: TGTGCCAGCAGTCCTAGAATGGGAGTTGGAAACACCATATATTTT
V gene: TRBV11-3; J gene: TRBJ2-1; clone size: -; D gene: TRBD2; CDR3 protein: CASSQRGDNEQFF; CDR3 DNA: TGTGCCAGCAGCCAACGGGGGGACAATGAGCAGTTCTTC
V gene: TRBV29-1; J gene: TRBJ1-1; clone size: many; D gene: -; CDR3 protein: CSVDFETAPNTEAFF; CDR3 DNA: TGCAGCGTTGATTTTGAGACAGCACCGAACACTGAAGCTTTCTTT
V gene: TRBV6-5; J gene: TRBJ2-2; clone size: -; D gene: TRBD1; CDR3 protein: CASSYVTGVITGELFF; CDR3 DNA: TGTGCCAGCAGTTACGTGACAGGGGTTATCACCGGGGAGCTGTTTTTT
V gene: TRBV7-9; J gene: TRBJ2-5; clone size: -; D gene: TRBD2; CDR3 protein: CASSQAGGEETQYF; CDR3 DNA: TGTGCCAGCAGCCAAGCGGGGGGGGAAGAGACCCAGTACTTC
V gene: TRBV10-2; J gene: TRBJ1-5; clone size: -; D gene: -; CDR3 protein: CASSDPYSNQPQHF; CDR3 DNA: TGCGCCAGCAGTGACCCTTATAGCAATCAGCCCCAGCATTTT
V gene: TRBV7-6; J gene: TRBJ2-7; clone size: -; D gene: TRBD1; CDR3 protein: CASSFRDSSYEQYF; CDR3 DNA: TGTGCCAGCAGCTTCCGGGACAGCTCCTACGAGCAGTACTTC
V gene: TRBV9; J gene: TRBJ2-7; clone size: -; D gene: TRBD1; CDR3 protein: CASSTDREREQYF; CDR3 DNA: TGTGCCAGCAGTACCGACAGGGAGCGCGAGCAGTACTTC
V gene: TRBV4-1; J gene: TRBJ2-1; clone size: -; D gene: -; CDR3 protein: CASSFAEKVGEQFF; CDR3 DNA: TGCGCCAGCAGCTTCGCGGAAAAGGTCGGGGAGCAGTTCTTC
V gene: TRBV27; J gene: TRBJ2-2; clone size: -; D gene: TRBD2; CDR3 protein: CASSSLAGGPSTGELFF; CDR3 DNA: TGTGCCAGCAGTTCACTAGCGGGAGGGCCTTCCACCGGGGAGCTGTTTTTT
V gene: TRBV29-1; J gene: TRBJ2-7; clone size: once; D gene: TRBD2; CDR3 protein: CSVGGTSGYEQYF; CDR3 DNA: TGCAGCGTTGGAGGGACTAGCGGCTACGAGCAGTACTTC
V gene: TRBV6-1; J gene: TRBJ2-7; clone size: -; D gene: TRBD2; CDR3 protein: CASSEKNWGGYEQYF; CDR3 DNA: TGTGCCAGCAGTGAAAAAAACTGGGGGGGCTACGAGCAGTACTTC
V gene: TRBV19; J gene: TRBJ2-7; clone size: -; D gene: TRBD1; CDR3 protein: CASSIDGDRATYEQYF; CDR3 DNA: TGTGCCAGTAGTATAGATGGTGACAGGGCTACCTACGAGCAGTACTTC
V gene: TRBV19; J gene: TRBJ2-3; clone size: -; D gene: TRBD1; CDR3 protein: CAHDRGRTDTQYF; CDR3 DNA: TGTGCCCACGACAGGGGGCGAACAGATACGCAGTATTTT
V gene: TRBV19; J gene: TRBJ2-2; clone size: -; D gene: -; CDR3 protein: CASSIVRGRIGELFF; CDR3 DNA: TGTGCCAGTAGTATAGTTCGGGGAAGGATCGGGGAGCTGTTTTTT
V gene: TRBV19; J gene: TRBJ1-1; clone size: -; D gene: -; CDR3 protein: CASIPQLRAEAFF; CDR3 DNA: TGTGCCAGTATCCCTCAGTTGAGGGCTGAAGCTTTCTTT
V gene: TRBV10-3; J gene: TRBJ2-7; clone size: -; D gene: -; CDR3 protein: CAISESKGNEQYF; CDR3 DNA: TGTGCCATCAGTGAGTCGAAGGGGAACGAGCAGTACTTC
V gene: TRBV6-1; J gene: TRBJ2-1; clone size: -; D gene: -; CDR3 protein: CASSEVQADPGIWEQFF; CDR3 DNA: TGTGCCAGCAGTGAAGTTCAGGCGGACCCGGGAATATGGGAGCAGTTCTTC